What follows is one TCR beta chain and its context. The antigen is unknown. The sample belongs to a study of monozygotic twins with cystic fibrosis. Generated by immunoSEQ multiplex PCR, the TCRdb table keeps only in-frame clones and is missing some. The repertoire holds around 7,500 clones, with 90% to 95% as singletons. The CDR3 contains 16 residues. Germline assignment: CDR1 SGHAT and CDR2 FQDESV (reference sequence). V dropped 0 bases and J dropped 10; count of bases not matched to a gene: 14. Study-wide points: Monozygotic CF twin pairs shared significantly more nucleotide-identical clonotypes than unrelated CF individuals did. Age, concordance and disease severity did not associate with shared CDR3 numbers. In 13 of 16 pairs, V gene usage was closest to the co-twin's. Low clonality (median around 0.0095) suggested a mostly naive repertoire.

The source of this sequence is a boy younger than 10 with cystic fibrosis. V is TRBV11-1 and J is TRBJ1-1; TRBD1 matches 7 bases. Sequenced material: blood. CDR3: CASSLAPGQMKEGAFF. In DNA form, the CDR3 reads TGTGCCAGCAGCTTAGCACCGGGACAGATGAAGGAGGGAGCTTTCTTT.